These T cell receptor beta chains were read from a single sample in a study of blood T cell repertoires in COVID-19. Profiling relied on immunoSEQ multiplex PCR, and the TCRdb table lists in-frame clones only, not all of them. The profile shows approximately 130,000 clones, roughly 80% of them singletons. Sequenced material: peripheral blood. The receptors were gathered from a human donor in a cohort sampled during active COVID-19. CDR3s include the opening cysteine and the closing phenylalanine or tryptophan. Each record gives: J gene, clone size, V gene, D gene, CDR3 protein, CDR3 DNA. A D gene is named only where the DNA matches it firmly. Size is stated for part of the rows, as once, few or many counts, or as a class when the clone is expanded.

j_call: TRBJ2-5; clone_size: .; v_call: TRBV19; d_call: TRBD1; cdr3_aa: CASRSGQGETQYF; cdr3_nt: TGTGCCAGTAGATCGGGACAGGGGGAGACCCAGTACTTC
j_call: TRBJ2-1; clone_size: .; v_call: TRBV10-3; d_call: .; cdr3_aa: CAIKPFADNEQFF; cdr3_nt: TGTGCCATCAAGCCGTTCGCGGACAATGAGCAGTTCTTC
j_call: TRBJ2-7; clone_size: .; v_call: TRBV24-1; d_call: .; cdr3_aa: CATSDPASGSYEQYF; cdr3_nt: TGTGCCACCAGTGATCCAGCCAGCGGGTCCTACGAGCAGTACTTC
j_call: TRBJ2-4; clone_size: .; v_call: TRBV13; d_call: .; cdr3_aa: CASSLGGAGAGIQYF; cdr3_nt: TGTGCCAGCAGCTTAGGCGGCGCGGGGGCCGGTATTCAGTACTTC
j_call: TRBJ1-5; clone_size: .; v_call: TRBV2; d_call: .; cdr3_aa: CASSEAVLQGSQPQHF; cdr3_nt: TGTGCCAGCAGTGAAGCGGTCCTACAGGGCTCTCAGCCCCAGCATTTT
j_call: TRBJ2-6; clone_size: .; v_call: TRBV11-2; d_call: .; cdr3_aa: CASSLGGSSVLTGANVLTF; cdr3_nt: TGTGCCAGCAGCTTAGGAGGGTCTAGCGTCTTGACTGGGGCCAACGTCCTGACTTTC
j_call: TRBJ1-2; clone_size: .; v_call: TRBV5-1; d_call: TRBD1; cdr3_aa: CASSLQGAGGYTF; cdr3_nt: TGCGCCAGCAGCTTGCAGGGGGCGGGAGGCTACACCTTC
j_call: TRBJ1-5; clone_size: .; v_call: TRBV6-5; d_call: TRBD1; cdr3_aa: CASSWTGVNQPQHF; cdr3_nt: TGTGCCAGCAGTTGGACAGGGGTCAATCAGCCCCAGCATTTT
j_call: TRBJ1-3; clone_size: .; v_call: TRBV10-2; d_call: .; cdr3_aa: CASSESRGNTIYF; cdr3_nt: TGCGCCAGCAGTGAGTCCAGGGGAAACACCATATATTTT
j_call: TRBJ2-6; clone_size: .; v_call: TRBV9; d_call: .; cdr3_aa: CASSVGSSGANVLTF; cdr3_nt: TGTGCCAGCAGCGTAGGCAGCTCTGGGGCCAACGTCCTGACTTTC
j_call: TRBJ2-7; clone_size: .; v_call: TRBV28; d_call: .; cdr3_aa: CASSFGPGGTYEQYF; cdr3_nt: TGTGCCAGCAGTTTCGGTCCGGGGGGCACCTACGAGCAGTACTTC
j_call: TRBJ2-7; clone_size: few; v_call: TRBV4-1; d_call: .; cdr3_aa: CASSQVQGSSYEQYF; cdr3_nt: TGCGCCAGCAGCCAAGTACAGGGCAGCTCCTACGAGCAGTACTTC
j_call: TRBJ2-7; clone_size: few; v_call: TRBV30; d_call: .; cdr3_aa: CACDSQGYEQYF; cdr3_nt: TGTGCCTGCGACTCACAGGGATACGAGCAGTACTTC
j_call: TRBJ2-5; clone_size: .; v_call: TRBV29-1; d_call: TRBD1; cdr3_aa: CSDLDRAETQYF; cdr3_nt: TGCAGCGACCTTGACAGGGCCGAGACCCAGTACTTC
j_call: TRBJ1-6; clone_size: .; v_call: TRBV30; d_call: .; cdr3_aa: CAWRTDSDQPNSPLHF; cdr3_nt: TGTGCCTGGAGAACCGACAGTGACCAACCAAATTCACCCCTCCACTTT
j_call: TRBJ2-7; clone_size: .; v_call: TRBV11-3; d_call: .; cdr3_aa: CASSPGGLQGEQYF; cdr3_nt: TGTGCCAGCAGCCCCGGGGGGTTACAGGGCGAGCAGTACTTC
j_call: TRBJ1-2; clone_size: once; v_call: TRBV5-1; d_call: TRBD1; cdr3_aa: CASSPTGDGYTF; cdr3_nt: TGCGCCAGCAGCCCGACAGGGGATGGCTACACCTTC
j_call: TRBJ1-4; clone_size: .; v_call: TRBV6-5; d_call: .; cdr3_aa: CASSYSFQGGEKLFF; cdr3_nt: TGTGCCAGCAGTTACTCGTTTCAGGGTGGCGAAAAACTGTTTTTT
j_call: TRBJ2-7; clone_size: .; v_call: TRBV4-1; d_call: .; cdr3_aa: CASSQGLNRYGALIEQYF; cdr3_nt: TGCGCCAGCAGCCAAGGATTGAATCGATATGGGGCCCTGATCGAGCAGTACTTC
j_call: TRBJ2-7; clone_size: .; v_call: TRBV30; d_call: TRBD2; cdr3_aa: CAWIQPGLAGAYEQYF; cdr3_nt: TGTGCCTGGATCCAACCCGGACTAGCGGGTGCCTACGAGCAGTACTTC
j_call: TRBJ1-1; clone_size: .; v_call: TRBV18; d_call: .; cdr3_aa: CASSPNKGGTEAFF; cdr3_nt: TGTGCCAGCTCACCGAATAAAGGGGGCACTGAAGCTTTCTTT
j_call: TRBJ2-1; clone_size: .; v_call: TRBV2; d_call: TRBD2; cdr3_aa: CASKRTSRDEQFF; cdr3_nt: TGTGCCAGCAAGAGGACTAGCCGGGATGAGCAGTTCTTC
j_call: TRBJ2-7; clone_size: .; v_call: TRBV19; d_call: TRBD1; cdr3_aa: CASSTGQGFDEQYF; cdr3_nt: TGTGCCAGTAGTACGGGACAGGGGTTCGACGAGCAGTACTTC
j_call: TRBJ2-7; clone_size: .; v_call: TRBV9; d_call: .; cdr3_aa: CASSVGEASYEQYF; cdr3_nt: TGTGCCAGCAGCGTAGGGGAGGCCTCCTACGAGCAGTACTTC